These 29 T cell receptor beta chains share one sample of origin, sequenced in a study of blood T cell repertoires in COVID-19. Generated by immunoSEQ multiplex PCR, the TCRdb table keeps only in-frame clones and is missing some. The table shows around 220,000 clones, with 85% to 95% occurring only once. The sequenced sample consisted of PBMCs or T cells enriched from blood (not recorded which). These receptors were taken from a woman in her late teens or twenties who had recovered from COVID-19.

This CDR3 is CASRKNVFGGPTYEQYF. For the CDR3, the DNA is TGTGCCAGCAGAAAAAACGTATTCGGCGGGCCTACCTACGAGCAGTACTTC. The genes are TRBV11-2 and TRBJ2-7, with D tentatively TRBD2 (5 bases). The CDR3 is 17 amino acids. V lost 6 bases and J lost 2, with 23 bases in between. CDR1 and CDR2 (germline): SGHAT, FQNNGV.

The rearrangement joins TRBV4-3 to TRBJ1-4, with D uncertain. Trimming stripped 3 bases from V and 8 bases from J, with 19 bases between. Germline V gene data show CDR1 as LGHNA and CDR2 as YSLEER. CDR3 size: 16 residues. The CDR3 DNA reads TGCGCCAGCAGCCATCGACACGTCCCGGTTAGGGAAAAACTGTTTTTT. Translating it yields CASSHRHVPVREKLFF.

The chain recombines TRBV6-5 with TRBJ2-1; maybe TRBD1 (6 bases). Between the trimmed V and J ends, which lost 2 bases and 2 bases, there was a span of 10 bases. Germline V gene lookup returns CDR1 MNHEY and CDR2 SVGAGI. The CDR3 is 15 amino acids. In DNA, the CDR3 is TGTGCCAGCAGTTACGGGACACCGACCTACAATGAGCAGTTCTTC. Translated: CASSYGTPTYNEQFF.

CDR3 loop: CASSIGGALIEPQHF. CDR3 bases: TGTGCCAGTAGTATTGGAGGCGCCTTGATTGAGCCCCAGCATTTT. V usage is TRBV19 and J usage is TRBJ1-5; D ambiguous. V shed 3 bases and J shed 8 bases, with 17 bases lying between them. The CDR3 is 15 amino acids. Germline values: CDR1 LNHDA, CDR2 SQIVND (reference sequence).

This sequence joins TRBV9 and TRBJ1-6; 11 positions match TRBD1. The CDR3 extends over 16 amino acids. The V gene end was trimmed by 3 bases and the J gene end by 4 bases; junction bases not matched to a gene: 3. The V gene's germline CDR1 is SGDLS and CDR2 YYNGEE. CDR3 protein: CASSGTGGRYNSPLHF. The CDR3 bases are TGTGCCAGCAGCGGGACAGGGGGCCGATATAATTCACCCCTCCACTTT.

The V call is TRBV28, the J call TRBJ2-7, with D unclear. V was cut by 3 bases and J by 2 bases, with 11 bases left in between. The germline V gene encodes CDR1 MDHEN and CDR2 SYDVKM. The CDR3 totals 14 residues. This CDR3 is CASSLRGIAYEQYF. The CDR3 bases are TGTGCCAGCAGTTTGAGAGGAATAGCCTACGAGCAGTACTTC. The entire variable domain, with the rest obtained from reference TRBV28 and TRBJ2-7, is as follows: DVKVTQSSRYLVKRTGEKVFLECVQDMDHENMFWYRQDPGLGLRLIYFSYDVKMKEKGDIPEGYSVSREKKERFSLILESASTNQTSMYLCASSLRGIAYEQYFGPGTRLTVT.

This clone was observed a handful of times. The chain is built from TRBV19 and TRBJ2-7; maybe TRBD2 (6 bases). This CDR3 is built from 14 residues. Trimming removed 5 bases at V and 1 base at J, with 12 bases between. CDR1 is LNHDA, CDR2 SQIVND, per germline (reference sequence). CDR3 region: CASSSRGESYEQYF. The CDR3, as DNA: TGTGCCAGTAGTTCCCGCGGGGAGTCCTACGAGCAGTACTTC.

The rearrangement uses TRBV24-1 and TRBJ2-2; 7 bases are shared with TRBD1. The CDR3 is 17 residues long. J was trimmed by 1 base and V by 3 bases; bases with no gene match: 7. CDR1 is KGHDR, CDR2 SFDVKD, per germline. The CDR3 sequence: CATSDPPGQRNTGELFF. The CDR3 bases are TGTGCCACCAGTGATCCCCCGGGACAGAGGAACACCGGGGAGCTGTTTTTT.

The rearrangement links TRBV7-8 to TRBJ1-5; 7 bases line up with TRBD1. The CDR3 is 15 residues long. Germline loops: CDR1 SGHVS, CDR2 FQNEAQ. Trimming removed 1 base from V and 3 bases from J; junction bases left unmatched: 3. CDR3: CASSLDGQVNQPQHF. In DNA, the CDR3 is TGTGCCAGCAGCTTAGACGGACAGGTCAATCAGCCCCAGCATTTT.

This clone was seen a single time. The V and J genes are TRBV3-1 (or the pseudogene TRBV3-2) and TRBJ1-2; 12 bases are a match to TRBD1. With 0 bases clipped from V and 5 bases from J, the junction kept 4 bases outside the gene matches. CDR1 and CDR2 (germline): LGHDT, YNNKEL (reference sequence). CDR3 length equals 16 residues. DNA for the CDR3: TGTGCCAGCAGCCAAGACGGGACAGGGGGCGGATATGGCTACACCTTC. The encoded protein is CASSQDGTGGGYGYTF.

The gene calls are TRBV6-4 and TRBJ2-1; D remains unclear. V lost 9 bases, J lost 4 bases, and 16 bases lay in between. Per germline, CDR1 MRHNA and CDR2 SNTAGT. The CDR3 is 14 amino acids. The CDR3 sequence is CASARRILYNEQFF. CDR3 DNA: TGTGCCAGTGCCCGGCGGATCCTTTACAATGAGCAGTTCTTC.

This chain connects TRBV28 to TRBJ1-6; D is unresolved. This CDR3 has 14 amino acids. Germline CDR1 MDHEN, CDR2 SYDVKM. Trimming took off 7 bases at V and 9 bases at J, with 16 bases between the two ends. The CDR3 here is CASTTYLPSSPLHF. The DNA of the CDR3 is TGTGCCAGCACCACCTACCTACCTTCTTCACCCCTCCACTTT. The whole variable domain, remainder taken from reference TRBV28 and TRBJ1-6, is DVKVTQSSRYLVKRTGEKVFLECVQDMDHENMFWYRQDPGLGLRLIYFSYDVKMKEKGDIPEGYSVSREKKERFSLILESASTNQTSMYLCASTTYLPSSPLHFGNGTRLTVT.

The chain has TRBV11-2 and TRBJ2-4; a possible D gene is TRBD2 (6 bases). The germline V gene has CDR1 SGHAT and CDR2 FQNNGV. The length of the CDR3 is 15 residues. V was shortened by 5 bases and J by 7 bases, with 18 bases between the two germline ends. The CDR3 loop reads CASSTFVGEENIQYF. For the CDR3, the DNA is TGTGCCAGCAGCACGTTCGTGGGGGAGGAGAACATTCAGTACTTC.

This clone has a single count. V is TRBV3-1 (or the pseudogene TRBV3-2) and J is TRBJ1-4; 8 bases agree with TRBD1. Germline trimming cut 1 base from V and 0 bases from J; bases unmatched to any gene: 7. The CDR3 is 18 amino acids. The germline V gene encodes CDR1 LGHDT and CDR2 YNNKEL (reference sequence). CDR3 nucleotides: TGTGCCAGCAGCCAAGGCCACGGACAGGGTGCAACTAATGAAAAACTGTTTTTT. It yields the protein CASSQGHGQGATNEKLFF.

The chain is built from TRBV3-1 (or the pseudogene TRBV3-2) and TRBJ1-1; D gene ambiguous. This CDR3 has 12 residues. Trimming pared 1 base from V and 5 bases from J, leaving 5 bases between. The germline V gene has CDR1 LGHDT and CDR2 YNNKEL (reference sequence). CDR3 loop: CASSQVQTEAFF. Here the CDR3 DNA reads TGTGCCAGCAGCCAAGTACAGACTGAAGCTTTCTTT.

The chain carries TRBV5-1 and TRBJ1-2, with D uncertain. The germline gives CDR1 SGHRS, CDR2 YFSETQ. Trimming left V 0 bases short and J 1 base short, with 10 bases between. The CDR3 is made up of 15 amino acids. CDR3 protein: CASSLDPGINYGYTF. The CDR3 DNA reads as TGCGCCAGCAGCTTGGATCCGGGTATTAACTATGGCTACACCTTC.

DNA of the CDR3: TGTGCCAGCAGCTTGGGACAGGGGCCTATGAACACTGAAGCTTTCTTT. It yields the protein CASSLGQGPMNTEAFF. J is TRBJ1-1 and V is TRBV5-6; 8 positions agree with TRBD1. The CDR3 is made up of 16 amino acids. The germline V gene encodes CDR1 SGHDT and CDR2 YYEEEE. The junction had 4 bases not matched to a gene; V was cut back by 0 bases and J by 0 bases.

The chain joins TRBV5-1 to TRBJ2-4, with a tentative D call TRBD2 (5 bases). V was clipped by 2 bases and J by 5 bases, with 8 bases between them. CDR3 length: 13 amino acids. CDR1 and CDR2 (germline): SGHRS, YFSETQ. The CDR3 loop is CASSLEGENIQYF. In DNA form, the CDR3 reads TGCGCCAGCAGCTTAGAGGGCGAAAACATTCAGTACTTC.

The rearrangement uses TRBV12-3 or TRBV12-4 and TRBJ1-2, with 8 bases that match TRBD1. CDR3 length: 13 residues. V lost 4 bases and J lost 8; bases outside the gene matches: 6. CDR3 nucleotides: TGTGCCAGCAGTTCGCAGGGGGCTCAAGGCTACACCTTC. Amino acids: CASSSQGAQGYTF.

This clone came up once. CDR3 bases: TGTGCCAGCAGCCCCAATACACGTACCTATGGCTACACCTTC. Amino acids: CASSPNTRTYGYTF. The V call is TRBV6-5, the J call TRBJ1-2; D gene ambiguous. Germline CDR1 MNHEY, CDR2 SVGAGI. The CDR3 extends over 14 amino acids. V was clipped by 6 bases and J by 4 bases, with 15 bases between them.

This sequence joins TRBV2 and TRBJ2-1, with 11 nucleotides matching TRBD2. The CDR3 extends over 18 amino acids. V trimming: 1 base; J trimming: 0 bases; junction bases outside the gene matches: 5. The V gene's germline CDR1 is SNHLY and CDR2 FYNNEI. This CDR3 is CASSEDSGRARSYNEQFF. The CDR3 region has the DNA TGTGCCAGCAGTGAAGATAGCGGGAGGGCCCGCTCCTACAATGAGCAGTTCTTC.

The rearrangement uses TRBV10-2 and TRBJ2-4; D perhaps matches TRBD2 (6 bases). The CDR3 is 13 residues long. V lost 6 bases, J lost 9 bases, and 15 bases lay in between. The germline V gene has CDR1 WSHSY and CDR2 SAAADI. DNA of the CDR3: TGCGCCAGCAGGTCGGGACTTGTCCTCATTCAGTACTTC. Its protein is CASRSGLVLIQYF.

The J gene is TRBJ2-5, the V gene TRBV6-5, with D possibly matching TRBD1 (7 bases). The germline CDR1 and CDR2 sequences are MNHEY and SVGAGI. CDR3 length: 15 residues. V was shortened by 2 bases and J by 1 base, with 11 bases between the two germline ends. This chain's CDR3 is CASSYGGTVQETQYF. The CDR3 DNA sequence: TGTGCCAGCAGTTACGGGGGGACAGTCCAAGAGACCCAGTACTTC.

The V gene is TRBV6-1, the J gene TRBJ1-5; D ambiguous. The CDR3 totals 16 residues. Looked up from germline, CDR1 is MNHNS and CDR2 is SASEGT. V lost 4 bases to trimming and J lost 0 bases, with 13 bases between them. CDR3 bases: TGTGCCAGCAGTGTAGGAGCCGGTGGTAGCAATCAGCCCCAGCATTTT. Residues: CASSVGAGGSNQPQHF.

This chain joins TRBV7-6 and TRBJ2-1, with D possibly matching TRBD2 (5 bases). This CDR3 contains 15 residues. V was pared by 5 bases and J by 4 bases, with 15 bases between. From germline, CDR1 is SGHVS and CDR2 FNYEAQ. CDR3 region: CASSPPGSLYNEQFF. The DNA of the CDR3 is TGTGCCAGCAGCCCCCCGGGGAGTCTTTACAATGAGCAGTTCTTC.

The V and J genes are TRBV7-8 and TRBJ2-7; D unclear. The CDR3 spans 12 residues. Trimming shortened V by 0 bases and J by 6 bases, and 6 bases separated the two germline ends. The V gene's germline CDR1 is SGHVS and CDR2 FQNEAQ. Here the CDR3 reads CASSLARVEQYF. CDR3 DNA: TGTGCCAGCAGCTTAGCGCGCGTCGAGCAGTACTTC.

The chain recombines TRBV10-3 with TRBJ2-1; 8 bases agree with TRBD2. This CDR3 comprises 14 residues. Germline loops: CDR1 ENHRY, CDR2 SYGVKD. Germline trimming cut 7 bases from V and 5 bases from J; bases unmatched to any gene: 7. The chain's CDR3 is CAIKQRETDNEQFF. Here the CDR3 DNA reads TGTGCCATCAAGCAGCGGGAGACCGACAATGAGCAGTTCTTC.

CDR3: CASSVRLTLGNTIYF. CDR3 DNA: TGCGCCAGCAGTGTCCGCTTGACATTGGGAAACACCATATATTTT. The V call is TRBV10-1, the J call TRBJ1-3, with D uncertain. Germline lookup yields CDR1 WNHNN and CDR2 SYGVQD (reference sequence). This CDR3 contains 15 residues. V dropped 4 bases and J dropped 4 bases, with 14 bases sitting between them.

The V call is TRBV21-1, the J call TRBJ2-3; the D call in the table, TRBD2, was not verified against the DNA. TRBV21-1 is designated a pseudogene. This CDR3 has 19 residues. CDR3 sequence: CASSVRLAGGIIVTDTQYF. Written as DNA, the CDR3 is TGTGCCAGCAGCGTCCGACTAGCGGGGGGAATTATTGTCACAGATACGCAGTATTTT.